This TCR beta chain was sequenced in a study of blood T cell repertoires in COVID-19. Produced via immunoSEQ multiplex PCR; TCRdb's table is partial and in-frame only. The sample shows 60,000 to 75,000 clones, 70% to 85% of them seen only once. Looked up from germline, CDR1 is SGHVS and CDR2 is FQNEAQ. V was clipped by 7 bases and J by 4 bases, with 22 bases between them. The CDR3 length is 16 residues. This sequence originates from a man aged 60 to 69 with active or convalescent COVID-19. Material for sequencing was peripheral blood. This chain joins TRBV7-8 and TRBJ1-1, with D tentatively TRBD1 (6 bases). The CDR3 sequence is CASTSVGAVRRTEAFF. The CDR3 DNA sequence: TGTGCCAGCACCTCCGTGGGGGCGGTACGTCGCACTGAAGCTTTCTTT.